This entry lists 30 T cell receptor beta chains sequenced from one sample in a study. In TCRdb, the 5' RACE reads were re-called with MiXCR into one record per CDR3 protein. The table has nearly 55,000 distinct CDR3 sequences, around 26% seen once. The material sequenced was tumor-infiltrating naive CD4+ T cells sorted from the breast tumor. Subset here: naive CD4+ T cells, CD4+CD45RA+CD25-. These receptors all come from a female donor with breast cancer.

This clonotype has just a few counts. The chain is built from TRBV6-6 and TRBJ2-3, with D perhaps given as TRBD1 or TRBD2 (5 bases each). Trimming left V 7 bases short and J 12 bases short, with 20 bases between. Germline V gene sequence: CDR1 MNHNY, CDR2 SVGAGI (reference sequence). The CDR3 runs 13 residues. The CDR3 is CASTSNPGTLQYF. CDR3 DNA sequence: TGTGCCAGCACTTCAAATCCCGGGACGCTACAGTATTTT.

This clonotype was observed a few times. DNA for the CDR3: TGTGCCAGCAGTGAATTAGGGGGAGAGCAGCCCCAGCATTTT. It encodes CASSELGGEQPQHF. The chain is built from TRBV6-1 and TRBJ1-5; D may be TRBD1 (6 bases). The V gene's germline CDR1 is MNHNS and CDR2 SASEGT. The CDR3 consists of 14 residues. The V end lost 2 bases, the J end lost 7 bases, and 12 bases lay between the germline ends.

On this clonotype itself: The CDR3 does not end in the conserved phenylalanine or tryptophan, so this is likely a read error. This chain uses TRBV5-1 with TRBJ2-7, with D perhaps TRBD2 (6 bases). V was trimmed by 4 bases and J by 0 bases, leaving 11 bases between them. CDR1 is SGHRS and CDR2 is YFSETQ in the germline V gene. The CDR3 length is 14 residues. The CDR3 protein is CASSPGDSSYEQYL. CDR3 coding DNA: TGCGCCAGCAGCCCTGGGGACTCCTCCTACGAGCAGTACCTC.

This sequence joins TRBV10-1 and TRBJ2-7, with D uncertain. The germline gives CDR1 WNHNN, CDR2 SYGVQD (reference sequence). V lost 3 bases and J lost 2, with 14 bases in between. This CDR3 spans 15 amino acids. CDR3 protein: CASSDLHRIPYEQYF. The CDR3 coding sequence is TGCGCCAGCAGTGATCTACACAGAATCCCCTACGAGCAGTACTTC.

This clonotype was seen ten or more times. The chain combines TRBV5-1 with TRBJ2-5; D gene uncertain. The CDR3 spans 13 residues. In germline, CDR1 is SGHRS, CDR2 YFSETQ. V lost 0 bases and J lost 1, with 4 bases in between. The chain's CDR3 is CASSLVVQETQYF. The CDR3 DNA sequence: TGCGCCAGCAGCTTGGTAGTCCAAGAGACCCAGTACTTC.

A few counts support this clonotype. The V and J genes are TRBV5-1 and TRBJ1-4; D gene unclear. Trimming stripped 0 bases from V and 0 bases from J, with 6 bases between. Germline lookup yields CDR1 SGHRS and CDR2 YFSETQ. The CDR3 is 15 amino acids. The CDR3: CASSLEAATNEKLFF. The CDR3 nucleotides read TGCGCCAGCAGCTTGGAGGCAGCAACTAATGAAAAACTGTTTTTT.

The V and J genes are TRBV5-1 and TRBJ2-1, with 11 bases identical to TRBD2. The CDR3 extends over 18 amino acids. CDR1 SGHRS and CDR2 YFSETQ come from the germline V gene. V shed 0 bases, J shed 0 bases, and the junction held 5 bases outside the gene matches. The CDR3: CASSLVPSGGTSYNEQFF. The DNA for the CDR3 is TGCGCCAGCAGCTTGGTCCCTAGCGGGGGGACCTCCTACAATGAGCAGTTCTTC. The whole variable domain, remainder taken from reference TRBV5-1 and TRBJ2-1, is KAGVTQTPRYLIKTRGQQVTLSCSPISGHRSVSWYQQTPGQGLQFLFEYFSETQRNKGNFPGRFSGRQFSNSRSEMNVSTLELGDSALYLCASSLVPSGGTSYNEQFFGPGTRLTVL.

Only a few counts were recorded for this clonotype. V is TRBV20-1 and J is TRBJ2-1, with TRBD2 matching 9 bases. This CDR3 is built from 12 residues. The V segment lost 6 bases and the J segment 3 bases; nucleotides outside the gene matches: 0. Germline CDR1 DFQATT, CDR2 SNEGSKA (reference sequence). The CDR3 loop reads CSATSGYNEQFF. In DNA, the CDR3 is TGCAGTGCGACTAGCGGCTACAATGAGCAGTTCTTC.

This rearrangement joins TRBV18 to TRBJ2-5; TRBD2 is a possible D gene (5 bases). V was pared by 3 bases and J by 1 base, with 6 bases between. This CDR3 comprises 13 residues. Looked up from germline, CDR1 is KGHSH and CDR2 is LQKENI. This chain's CDR3 is CASSPGSQETQYF. The DNA for the CDR3 is TGTGCCAGCTCACCGGGGAGCCAAGAGACCCAGTACTTC.

This rearrangement joins TRBV27 to TRBJ1-2, with D hard to call. The CDR3 has 14 amino acids. The germline V gene encodes CDR1 MNHEY and CDR2 SMNVEV (reference sequence). Trimming took off 0 bases at V and 6 bases at J, with 11 bases between the two ends. The CDR3 region is CASSLSNRKDGYTF. The DNA of the CDR3 is TGTGCCAGCAGTTTATCGAACCGGAAGGATGGCTACACCTTC.

This clonotype appeared a few times. The V gene is TRBV7-2, the J gene TRBJ1-2; possible D gene TRBD1, 6 bases. CDR1 is SGHTA and CDR2 is FQGNSA in the germline V gene. The CDR3 has 13 residues. V was cut by 5 bases and J by 4 bases, with 11 bases left in between. The CDR3 coding sequence is TGTGCCAGCAGCCCGGGGGCCCTCTATGGCTACACCTTC. Its translation: CASSPGALYGYTF. Using reference TRBV7-2 and TRBJ1-2 for the parts outside the CDR3, the full variable domain is GAGVSQSPSNKVTEKGKDVELRCDPISGHTALYWYRQSLGQGLEFLIYFQGNSAPDKSGLPSDRFSAERTGGSVSTLTIQRTQQEDSAVYLCASSPGALYGYTFGSGTRLTVV.

This clonotype was detected a few times. This chain joins TRBV6-6 and TRBJ1-1, with D possibly TRBD1 on 5 matching bases. V was shortened by 2 bases and J by 1 base, with 8 bases between the two germline ends. CDR3 length: 14 amino acids. Germline V CDR1 and CDR2: MNHNY, SVGAGI (reference sequence). DNA for the CDR3: TGTGCCAGCAGTTACGACAGCCAGAACACTGAAGCTTTCTTT. Protein product: CASSYDSQNTEAFF.

The sample holds a few counts of this clonotype. V gene TRBV11-3 combines with J gene TRBJ1-1; D ambiguous. V dropped 5 bases and J dropped 6 bases, with 13 bases sitting between them. The CDR3 totals 13 residues. CDR1 and CDR2 from the germline V gene are SGHNT and YENEEA. The CDR3 reads CASSPRVEAEAFF. The CDR3, as DNA: TGTGCCAGCAGCCCCCGTGTGGAAGCTGAAGCTTTCTTT.

This clonotype was counted between two and nine times. This chain links TRBV11-2 with TRBJ2-1; TRBD2 is a possible D gene (5 bases). V gave up 4 bases and J gave up 10 bases, with 17 bases separating them. The V gene's germline CDR1 is SGHAT and CDR2 FQNNGV. The CDR3 sequence is 14 residues long. The CDR3 DNA is TGTGCCAGCAGCTCATTAGGTCTAGCACTCGAGCAGTTCTTC. It encodes CASSSLGLALEQFF.

The chain uses TRBV2 and TRBJ2-7; 11 nucleotides align to TRBD2. V was clipped by 4 bases and J by 5 bases; unmatched bases: 4. CDR1 is SNHLY, CDR2 FYNNEI, per germline. CDR3 size: 14 residues. The CDR3 here is CASSGLAGSNEQYF. The CDR3 DNA reads TGTGCCAGCAGTGGACTAGCGGGATCGAACGAGCAGTACTTC.

This clonotype has ten or more counts. V gene TRBV15 combines with J gene TRBJ1-2, with D possibly TRBD1 on 5 matching bases. Trimming left V 6 bases short and J 3 bases short, with 14 bases between. Germline V lookup: CDR1 LNHNV, CDR2 YYDKDF (reference sequence). The CDR3 runs 14 residues. DNA for the CDR3: TGTGCCACCAGTGGGGAGGGGTGGTACTATGGCTACACCTTC. Protein: CATSGEGWYYGYTF.

This clonotype occurred many times. The chain links TRBV5-1 to TRBJ1-1; a weak D match, TRBD1 (5 bases). The V and J ends lost 0 bases and 1 base respectively, with 16 bases between them. CDR1 and CDR2 from the germline V gene are SGHRS and YFSETQ. This CDR3 is 17 amino acids long. The CDR3 nucleotides read TGCGCCAGCAGCTTGGAAGCGGCAGGGTGGGAGAACACTGAAGCTTTCTTT. As protein: CASSLEAAGWENTEAFF.

This clonotype was seen many times. The V call is TRBV20-1, the J call TRBJ2-1, with 8 bases matching TRBD2. The CDR3 sequence is 12 residues long. V shed 3 bases, J shed 15 bases, and the junction held 10 bases outside the gene matches. Looked up from germline, CDR1 is DFQATT and CDR2 is SNEGSKA (reference sequence). The DNA for the CDR3 is TGCAGTGCTAGTTCGGGACTAGAGAATCGGTTCTTC. This encodes CSASSGLENRFF.

This clonotype was observed a few times. J is TRBJ1-2 and V is TRBV18, with 7 bases matching TRBD1. CDR1 and CDR2 (germline): KGHSH, LQKENI. J lost 4 bases, V lost 6 bases, and 8 bases had no gene match. The CDR3 length is 14 residues. CDR3 sequence reads: CASSPGTDIYGYTF. CDR3 nucleotide sequence: TGTGCCAGCTCTCCCGGGACAGACATCTATGGCTACACCTTC. Full variable domain (remainder filled in from reference TRBV18 and TRBJ1-2): NAGVMQNPRHLVRRRGQEARLRCSPMKGHSHVYWYRQLPEEGLKFMVYLQKENIIDESGMPKERFSAEFPKEGPSILRIQQVVRGDSAAYFCASSPGTDIYGYTFGSGTRLTVV.

In this sample, this clonotype turned up a few times. The chain combines TRBV4-2 with TRBJ2-1; 7 bases match TRBD1. Germline V lookup: CDR1 LGHNA, CDR2 YNFKEQ. The CDR3 covers 14 residues. V trimming: 6 bases; J trimming: 2 bases; junction bases outside the gene matches: 4. The DNA of the CDR3 is TGTGCCAGCAGACAGGGGCCACCCTACAATGAGCAGTTCTTC. It is translated as CASRQGPPYNEQFF.

This clonotype appeared a few times. The chain uses TRBV7-9 and TRBJ2-5; TRBD1 is a possible D gene (6 bases). Germline V gene sequence: CDR1 SEHNR, CDR2 FQNEAQ (reference sequence). The CDR3 extends over 18 amino acids. V lost 4 bases and J lost 4, with 25 bases in between. CDR3 protein: CASSSEGGQTRRRETQYF. The CDR3 DNA reads TGTGCCAGCAGCTCTGAAGGGGGTCAAACCCGCCGTCGAGAGACCCAGTACTTC.

This clonotype was observed a few times. J is TRBJ1-2 and V is TRBV6-1; unclear D gene. V lost 3 bases and J 4 bases, leaving 9 bases between the germline ends. The CDR3 sequence is 13 residues long. Germline V CDR1 and CDR2: MNHNS, SASEGT. This chain's CDR3 is CASSDTGIYGYTF. DNA of the CDR3: TGTGCCAGCAGTGACACCGGGATCTATGGCTACACCTTC.

This clonotype has only a few counts. Because it lacks the conserved phenylalanine or tryptophan at the end, this CDR3 is likely a read error. This chain connects TRBV6-1 to TRBJ2-5; D ambiguous. The CDR3 is 13 amino acids. CDR1 is MNHNS and CDR2 is SASEGT in the germline V gene. Deletions cut 4 bases from V and 5 bases from J, with 11 bases between. For the CDR3, the DNA is TGTGCCAGCAGTGCGAGTCGCACGGAGACCCAGTACCTC. Amino acids: CASSASRTETQYL.

This clonotype came up many times. The chain couples TRBV28 to TRBJ1-4, with TRBD1 matching over 8 bases. With 8 bases clipped from V and 1 base from J, the junction kept 6 bases outside the gene matches. This CDR3 is built from 15 residues. Germline values: CDR1 MDHEN, CDR2 SYDVKM. DNA of the CDR3: TGTGCCAGCGCAGACAGGGGCATAACTAATGAAAAACTGTTTTTT. It translates to CASADRGITNEKLFF.

This clonotype was observed many times. This chain links TRBV5-1 with TRBJ2-7; D is perhaps TRBD2 (5 bases). This CDR3 has 14 amino acids. Trimming took 2 bases from V and 6 from J, leaving 15 bases between them. Germline-derived CDR1 and CDR2 are SGHRS and YFSETQ. CDR3 protein: CASSFSLAGVEQYF. Written as DNA, the CDR3 is TGCGCCAGCAGCTTTTCCCTGGCCGGGGTCGAGCAGTACTTC. The variable domain in full, completed from reference TRBV5-1 and TRBJ2-7, reads KAGVTQTPRYLIKTRGQQVTLSCSPISGHRSVSWYQQTPGQGLQFLFEYFSETQRNKGNFPGRFSGRQFSNSRSEMNVSTLELGDSALYLCASSFSLAGVEQYFGPGTRLTVT.

The chain combines TRBV20-1 with TRBJ2-7; 7 positions agree with TRBD2. The CDR3 contains 14 residues. From germline, CDR1 is DFQATT and CDR2 SNEGSKA (reference sequence). V trimming: 4 bases; J trimming: 4 bases; junction bases outside the gene matches: 10. The CDR3 bases are TGCAGTGCTATTGTTGGACTAGTGGGTTACGAGCAGTACTTC. Its protein is CSAIVGLVGYEQYF.

V usage is TRBV5-1 and J usage is TRBJ2-5; weak D call: TRBD2 (5 bases). V shed 5 bases and J shed 5 bases, with 22 bases lying between them. The CDR3 runs to 16 residues. Germline V lookup: CDR1 SGHRS, CDR2 YFSETQ. The CDR3 region has the DNA TGCGCCAGCAGGTCCGGGAACCGAGCGGCTCTCGAGACCCAGTACTTC. Its translation is CASRSGNRAALETQYF.

About this clonotype itself: A clone one base away is much larger, so this may be a read error. V and J are TRBV5-1 and TRBJ2-1; the D call may be TRBD1 or TRBD2 (5 bases each). The CDR3 is 14 residues long. Between the trimmed V and J ends, which lost 2 bases and 8 bases, there was a span of 14 bases. Germline CDR1 reads SGHRS; CDR2 reads YFSETQ. CDR3 nucleotide sequence: TGCGCCAGCAGCTTATTGAGAGGGACCGATGAGCAGTTCTTC. Amino acids: CASSLLRGTDEQFF. The full variable domain, in which reference TRBV5-1 and TRBJ2-1 provide the parts outside the CDR3, is KAGVTQTPRYLIKTRGQQVTLSCSPISGHRSVSWYQQTPGQGLQFLFEYFSETQRNKGNFPGRFSGRQFSNSRSEMNVSTLELGDSALYLCASSLLRGTDEQFFGPGTRLTVL.

This chain links TRBV9 with TRBJ2-7; 13 nucleotides agree with TRBD2. Germline CDR1 is SGDLS and CDR2 is YYNGEE. With V trimmed by 3 bases and J by 1 base, 4 bases remained unmatched. The CDR3 loop spans 16 amino acids. CDR3 sequence (DNA): TGTGCCAGCAGCGAAGGGACTAGCGGGGATTCCTACGAGCAGTACTTC. The encoded protein is CASSEGTSGDSYEQYF.

The chain has TRBV5-1 and TRBJ2-3; D is unresolved. CDR1 SGHRS and CDR2 YFSETQ come from the germline V gene. V was shortened by 5 bases and J by 1 base, with 11 bases between the two germline ends. The CDR3 consists of 14 residues. CDR3 protein: CASRLRLRTDTQYF. CDR3 sequence (DNA): TGCGCCAGCAGATTACGTCTTCGCACAGATACGCAGTATTTT.